This TCR beta chain was identified during a study of T cells in localized non-small cell lung cancer. Study observations and caveats: Turning up in adjacent lung were a median roughly 59 of the top 100 tumor clones. Because sequencing included only one region (of the tumor), heterogeneity remains possible. Measurement of T cell clonality placed uninvolved adjacent lung highest, above the level in tumor.

Data came from immunoSEQ multiplex PCR; TCRdb stores just in-frame clones and leaves some out. This table holds approximately 1,200 clones, around 21% found once. With 4 bases removed from V and 3 bases from J, the gap between germline ends came to 13 bases. CDR3 length: 14 amino acids. CDR1 MDHEN and CDR2 SYDVKM come from the germline V gene. For this clone: Its target is unknown.

This receptor was identified in a man aged 35-75 years with stage I squamous cell lung carcinoma. The rearrangement uses TRBV28 and TRBJ2-7; maybe TRBD1 (6 bases). Sequences were derived from normal lung tissue next to the tumor, sampled before any cancer treatment. In DNA, the CDR3 is TGTGCCAGCAGTTCCGGACAGAACCTCTACGAGCAGTACTTC. This translates into CASSSGQNLYEQYF.